This T cell receptor beta chain was recovered during a study of T-cell reconstitution after alpha-beta-depleted transplantation in children (dated by TCRdb to the mid-2010s). Regarding the research as a whole: T-cell immune reconstitution after TCRalphabeta/CD19-depleted allogeneic hematopoietic cell transplantation in children was quantitatively tracked in the study by means of TCR repertoire profiling. Summary of the overall study and its limitations: The apparently early alphabetaT-cell count recovery about two months after transplant was reportedly dependent on only several hundred rapidly expanded clones derived from non-depleted graft cells. The frequencies of hyperexpanded clones fell over the following months, and after one year, T-cell counts and TCRbeta diversity were mostly attributed to newly produced T cells. In some patients, high TCRbeta diversity at day 60 was attributed to recipient T cells and intrathymic progenitors that had survived conditioning.

This clonotype came up a few times. The antigen this receptor binds is unknown. No per-base quality is available; no much larger clone lies one base away. Library preparation used PCR. This sample was sequenced with an Illumina HiSeq 2500. To normalize quantification of the TCRbeta repertoire, the TCR libraries were built with molecular barcoding that relied on unique molecular identifiers. Clones were called with MiXCR by TCRdb after fastp trimmed the public reads at Q25, and only in-frame beta chains were retained. When rows share a CDR3 protein, they turn into one entry using the most common DNA and genes. Within this sample are more than 200,000 distinct CDR3 sequences, with around a sixth of them counted one time only. About 41% of the sample is taken by the ten largest. The CDR3 runs 15 amino acids, cysteine and phenylalanine included. The retained sequence is limited to the CDR3, 45 bases, with the frame set at the first base. Based on the germline V gene, the CDR1 and CDR2 sequences are SGHDT and YYEEEE. For this chain, trimming is 4 bases at the V end and 4 bases at the J end, and the number of junction bases without a gene match is 2.

What this sample's treatment or condition label stands for: allogeneic hematopoietic cell transplantation with graft depleted of TCRalphabeta T cells and CD19 B cells. Transplant recipients were children who received TCRalphabeta/CD19-depleted allogeneic hematopoietic cell grafts. The TCR was taken from a male patient between 2 and 10 years old who had a stem cell transplant for acute lymphoblastic leukemia, so the T cells may come from the graft donor. The source material was PBMCs, mostly from graft donor cells, sampled 360 days after TCRalphabeta/CD19-depleted stem cell transplant. The rearranged chain carries TRBV5-6 and TRBJ2-2, with TRBD2 identical over 12 junction bases. The encoded CDR3 is CASSQLAGGTGELFF. The DNA sequence follows: TGTGCCAGCAGCCAACTAGCGGGGGGCACCGGGGAGCTGTTTTTT.